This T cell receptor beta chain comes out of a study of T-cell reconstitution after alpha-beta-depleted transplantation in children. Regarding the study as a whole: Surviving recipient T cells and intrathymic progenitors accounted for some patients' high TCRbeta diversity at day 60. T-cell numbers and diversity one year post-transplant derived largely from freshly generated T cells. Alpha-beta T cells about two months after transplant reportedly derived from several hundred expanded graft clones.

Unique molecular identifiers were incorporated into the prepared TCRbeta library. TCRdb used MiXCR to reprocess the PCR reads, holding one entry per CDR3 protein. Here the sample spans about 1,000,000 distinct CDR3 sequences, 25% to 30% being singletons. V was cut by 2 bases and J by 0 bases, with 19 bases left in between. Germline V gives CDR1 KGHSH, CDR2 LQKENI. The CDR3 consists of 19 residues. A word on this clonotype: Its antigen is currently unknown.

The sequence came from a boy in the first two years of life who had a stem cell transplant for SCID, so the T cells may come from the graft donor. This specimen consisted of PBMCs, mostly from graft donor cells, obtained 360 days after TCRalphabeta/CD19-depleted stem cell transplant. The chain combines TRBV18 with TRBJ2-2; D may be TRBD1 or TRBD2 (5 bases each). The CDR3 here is CASSPSQRGRGANTGELFF. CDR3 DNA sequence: TGTGCCAGCTCACCAAGTCAGAGGGGCCGGGGAGCGAACACCGGGGAGCTGTTTTTT.